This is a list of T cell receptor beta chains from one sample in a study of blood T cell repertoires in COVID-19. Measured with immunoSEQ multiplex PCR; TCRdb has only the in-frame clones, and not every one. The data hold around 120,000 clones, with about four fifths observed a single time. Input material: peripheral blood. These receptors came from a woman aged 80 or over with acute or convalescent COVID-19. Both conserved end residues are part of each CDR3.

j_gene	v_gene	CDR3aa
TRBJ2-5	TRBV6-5	CALGWGGVETQYF
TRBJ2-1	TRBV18	CASSRSWTGTPEQFF
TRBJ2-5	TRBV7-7	CASSPRLAGEGTQYF
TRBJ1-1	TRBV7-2	CASSLSQSQNTEAFF
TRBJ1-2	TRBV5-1	CASRGANYGYTF
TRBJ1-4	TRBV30	CAWSLLADEKLFF
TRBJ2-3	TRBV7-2	CASSNKGAGRGWTDTQYF
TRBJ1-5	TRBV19	CASSTGGNFGGQPQHF
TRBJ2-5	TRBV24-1	CATSETRQGKETQYF
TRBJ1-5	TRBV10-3	CAISGGQGSHQPQHF
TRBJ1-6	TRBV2	CASREQGIENSPLHF
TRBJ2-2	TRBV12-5	CASGLVPGQDEGQVVAGAGGELFF
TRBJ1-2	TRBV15	CATSRGKDRVDNGYTF
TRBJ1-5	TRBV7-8	CASSLFGDISNQPQHF
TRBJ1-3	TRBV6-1	CASSETYVSGNTIYF
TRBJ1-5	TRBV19	CASSIRATGNQPQHF
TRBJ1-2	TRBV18	CASSPNENYGYTF
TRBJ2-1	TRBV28	CASRQPPGLGFF
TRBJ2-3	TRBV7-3	CASSLYPGTNRDTQYF
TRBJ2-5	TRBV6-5	CASTPLQGAETQYF
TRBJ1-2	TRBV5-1	CASSLEGALGYTF
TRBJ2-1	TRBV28	CASTGQLNNEQFF
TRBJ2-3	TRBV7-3	CASTLTSGRTDTQYF
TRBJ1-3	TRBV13	CASSSGGTSGNTIYF
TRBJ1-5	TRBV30	CAWSGRGDQPQHF
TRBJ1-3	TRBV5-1	CASSLTAGNTIYF
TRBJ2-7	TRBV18	CASSPQGLAGVEQYF
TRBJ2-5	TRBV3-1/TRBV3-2	CASSQDHDTQEEETQYF
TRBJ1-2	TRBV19	CASSIEGARGYTF
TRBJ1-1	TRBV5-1	CASSETGGRTEAFF
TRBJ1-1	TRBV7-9	CASSLPGTSQAFF
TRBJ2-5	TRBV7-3	CASSASGRASIETQYF
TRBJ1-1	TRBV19	CASSGRNTEAFF
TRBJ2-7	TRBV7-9	CASSLLQDNEQYF
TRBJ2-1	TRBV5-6	CASSPRTGRNEQFF
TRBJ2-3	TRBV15	CATSRWGGTDTQYF
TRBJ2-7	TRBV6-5	CASSRGASGPYEQYF
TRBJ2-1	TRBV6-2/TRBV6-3	CASSYQRGGAYNEQFF
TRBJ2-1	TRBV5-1	CASSLEEGSYNEQFF
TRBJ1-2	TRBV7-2	CASSRAGAPGGYTF
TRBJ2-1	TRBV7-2	CASSVALAGGRNNEQFF
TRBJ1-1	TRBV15	CATSRDSGKAFF
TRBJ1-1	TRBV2	CASSGTGYAEAFF
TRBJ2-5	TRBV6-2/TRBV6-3	CASRPGRLQETQYF
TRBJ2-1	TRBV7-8	CASSLLGGTTNEQFF
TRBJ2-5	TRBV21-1	CASSRLVSTPAGGPGQETQYF
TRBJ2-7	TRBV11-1	CASSLKHGPYEQYF
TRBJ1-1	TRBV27	CASSFQGGTEAFF
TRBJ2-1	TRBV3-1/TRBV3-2	CASTPQLTKYNEQFF
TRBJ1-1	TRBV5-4	CASSPTGGAPEAFF
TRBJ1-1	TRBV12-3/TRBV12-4	CASSFGLNTEAFF